A selection of T cell receptor beta chains follows, all from one sample in a study of cytomegalovirus exposure and HLA in healthy donors. TCRdb's table, derived via immunoSEQ multiplex PCR, lists solely in-frame clones and lacks some. Counted here are 95,000 to 100,000 clones, about 74% occurring once; the ten biggest clones make up 1.5% to 2%. Sequenced sample: PBMCs. All receptors derive from a male donor in good health and CMV-seronegative. Each CDR3 is given with its conserved first and last residue. A D gene is named only where the DNA matches it firmly. Part of the rows lack a size; the others show once, few, many or a class for expanded clones.

d_call,j_call,clone_size,v_call,cdr3_nt,cdr3_aa
NA,TRBJ2-5,NA,TRBV7-8,TGTGCCAGCAGCTTAGAAGAGACAGGCCCCTTGGGGAAGACCCAGTACTTC,CASSLEETGPLGKTQYF
TRBD1,TRBJ1-5,NA,TRBV7-8,TGTGCCAGCACCAACAGAGGGGGTCCTCGGGACAGGGGACTCAATCAGCCCCAGCATTTT,CASTNRGGPRDRGLNQPQHF
TRBD1,TRBJ1-4,NA,TRBV28,TGTGCCAGCAGTTCAGGGGGCGCAACTAATGAAAAACTGTTTTTT,CASSSGGATNEKLFF
NA,TRBJ2-4,NA,TRBV28,TGTGCCAGCAGACCCGCAGCGTTCAAAAACATTCAGTACTTC,CASRPAAFKNIQYF
TRBD2,TRBJ2-5,NA,TRBV5-8,TGTGCCAGCAGCTTGGGTACTAGCGGGGAGACCCAGTACTTC,CASSLGTSGETQYF
NA,TRBJ1-4,few,TRBV5-1,TGCGCCAGCAGCGGTTCGGGGGCTAATGAAAAACTGTTTTTT,CASSGSGANEKLFF
TRBD1,TRBJ1-1,NA,TRBV7-2,TGTGCCAGCAGCTTGACAGGGAGACGCACTGAAGCTTTCTTT,CASSLTGRRTEAFF
NA,TRBJ2-2,NA,TRBV5-4,TGTGCCAGCAGCCAACCTATTGACAGAAACACCGGGGAGCTGTTTTTT,CASSQPIDRNTGELFF
NA,TRBJ1-1,few,TRBV4-2,TGTGCCAGCAGCCCAGGCGCGGGGATGAACACTGAAGCTTTCTTT,CASSPGAGMNTEAFF
NA,TRBJ2-1,few,TRBV5-1,TGCGCCAGTTTTACTAGGGTCAATGAGCAGTTCTTC,CASFTRVNEQFF
NA,TRBJ1-1,NA,TRBV28,TGTGCCAGCAGTTTAAAGGGGCGTGTGACTGAAGCTTTCTTT,CASSLKGRVTEAFF
TRBD1,TRBJ2-7,NA,TRBV2,TGTGCCAGCAGATACCATCCCGGGACAGGGTCCCCCCAGAACTACGAGCAGTACTTC,CASRYHPGTGSPQNYEQYF
NA,TRBJ1-5,NA,TRBV19,TGTGCCAGTAGGGCGGTACAAAATCAGCCCCAGCATTTT,CASRAVQNQPQHF
NA,TRBJ1-3,NA,TRBV7-2,TGTGCCAGCAGTCCACAGGGAGCGGCAGGAAACACCATATATTTT,CASSPQGAAGNTIYF
NA,TRBJ1-3,NA,TRBV10-3,TGTGCCATCACCCAGGACGGGAGCTCTGGAAACACCATATATTTT,CAITQDGSSGNTIYF
TRBD1,TRBJ2-1,NA,TRBV2,TGTGCCAGCAGCGGACAGGGGGCCTACAATGAGCAGTTCTTC,CASSGQGAYNEQFF
NA,TRBJ2-7,few,TRBV5-1,TGCGCCAGCAGCCGGCAACGACAGGTACCGCCTAGGGAGCAGTACTTC,CASSRQRQVPPREQYF
TRBD2,TRBJ2-5,once,TRBV28,TGTGCCAGCAGTTGGGGGTGGCGGGAGGGCGAGACCCAGTACTTC,CASSWGWREGETQYF
TRBD1,TRBJ2-7,NA,TRBV19,TGTGCCAGTAGACCTGGACAGGGGCTTTTCTACGAGCAGTACTTC,CASRPGQGLFYEQYF
NA,TRBJ2-3,NA,TRBV5-4,TGTGCCAGCAGCTTGGAAGGGGATACTAGCACAGATACGCAGTATTTT,CASSLEGDTSTDTQYF
TRBD2,TRBJ2-1,NA,TRBV28,TGTGCCAGCAGTTTTAAGGGCGGGCTAGCGGGACCATGGGGTGAGCAGTTCTTC,CASSFKGGLAGPWGEQFF
NA,TRBJ2-7,NA,TRBV7-8,TGTGCCAGCAGCCCAGTCGGGTTCGCCTACGGGCAGTACTTC,CASSPVGFAYGQYF
NA,TRBJ2-7,NA,TRBV30,TGTGCCTGGAGCGTGGTGTGGGGAGGAACCAGCGAGCAGTACTTC,CAWSVVWGGTSEQYF
NA,TRBJ2-5,NA,TRBV7-2,TGTGCCAGCAGCTTAAAACAGGGTTACCAAGAGACCCAGTACTTC,CASSLKQGYQETQYF
TRBD1,TRBJ2-5,few,TRBV5-1,TGCGCCAGCAGCGAGGGACAGCAAGAGACCCAGTACTTC,CASSEGQQETQYF
NA,TRBJ2-7,many,TRBV5-8,TGTGCCAGCAGCTTGACGACAGGTCAGCTGTACTTC,CASSLTTGQLYF
TRBD1,TRBJ1-2,NA,TRBV28,TGTGCCAGCAGTTCGCAACCACAGGGGTTCGGCTATGGCTACACCTTC,CASSSQPQGFGYGYTF
TRBD2,TRBJ2-7,NA,TRBV9,TGTGCCAGCAGCGTAGCTACACCAACGGGGGAGGGTAGGCACGAGCAGTACTTC,CASSVATPTGEGRHEQYF
TRBD2,TRBJ2-1,NA,TRBV2,TGTGCCAGCAGTGGGTTAGCGGGGGACAATGAGCAGTTCTTC,CASSGLAGDNEQFF
TRBD2,TRBJ2-7,NA,TRBV7-2,TGTGCCAGCAGCTGGACTAGCGGAGATTACGAGCAGTACTTC,CASSWTSGDYEQYF
NA,TRBJ1-2,NA,TRBV4-3,TGCGCCAGCAGCCAAGCACAGGGAAACTATGGCTACATCTTC,CASSQAQGNYGYIF
TRBD2,TRBJ2-5,few,TRBV6-1,TGTGCCAGCTTTAGGACTAGCGGGATTCGGGAGACCCAGTACTTC,CASFRTSGIRETQYF
NA,TRBJ2-1,NA,TRBV12-5,TGTGCTAGTGGTTTGGTACTGAAGCGGGTGGACCGCTCCTACAATGAGCAGTTCTTC,CASGLVLKRVDRSYNEQFF
TRBD1,TRBJ1-2,NA,TRBV7-9,TGTGCCAGCAGCTTAGGGGGACAGGGGGCATATGGCTACACCTTC,CASSLGGQGAYGYTF
TRBD2,TRBJ2-3,NA,TRBV27,TGTGCCAGCAGTTTACTGGCGGGAGGCCCCCGAGATACGCAGTATTTT,CASSLLAGGPRDTQYF
TRBD2,TRBJ2-7,NA,TRBV5-1,TGCGCCAGCAGCTCCGGCCGAACTAGCGGAATAACCAGCTCCTACGAGCAGTACTTC,CASSSGRTSGITSSYEQYF
TRBD2,TRBJ2-4,NA,TRBV10-3,TGTGCCATCAGTGAGTCGTTGCTAGCGGGAGGGAAAAACATTCAGTACTTC,CAISESLLAGGKNIQYF
TRBD2,TRBJ2-7,NA,TRBV5-6,TGTGCCAGCAGCCTAGCGAGCGGGATCTACGAGCAGTACTTC,CASSLASGIYEQYF
NA,TRBJ2-7,NA,TRBV7-8,TGTGCCAGCAGCATTCGGACAAGCAGCTACGAGCAGTACTTC,CASSIRTSSYEQYF
TRBD1,TRBJ1-2,NA,TRBV5-6,TGTGCCAGCAGCCCGGACAGGGGGCACAATGGCTACACCTTC,CASSPDRGHNGYTF
TRBD2,TRBJ2-1,NA,TRBV30,TGTGCCTGGAGTCCCCCTACAGCGGGAGGGCCCGACAATGAGCAGTTCTTC,CAWSPPTAGGPDNEQFF
TRBD1,TRBJ1-4,few,TRBV2,TGTGCCAGCAGGGGGACAGGGAGGAATGAAAAACTGTTTTTT,CASRGTGRNEKLFF
NA,TRBJ2-5,NA,TRBV4-3,TGCGCCAGCAGCCAAGAAGGAGGGCAGGGCCAAGAGACCCAGTACTTC,CASSQEGGQGQETQYF
NA,TRBJ1-1,NA,TRBV28,TGTGCCAGCATCCAGGCCAGTACGTCTGAAGCTTTCTTT,CASIQASTSEAFF
TRBD1,TRBJ2-2,NA,TRBV5-4,TGTGCCAGCAGCCGGGACAGGGGTTCGAACACCGGGGAGCTGTTTTTT,CASSRDRGSNTGELFF
NA,TRBJ2-7,NA,TRBV14,TGTGCCAGCAGCCCCTATTATGGACACTTTACTTACGAGCAGTACTTC,CASSPYYGHFTYEQYF
TRBD1,TRBJ1-1,NA,TRBV7-3,TGTGCCAGCAGCCTAGACAGGGGTAGCTCTGAAGCTTTCTTT,CASSLDRGSSEAFF
NA,TRBJ2-1,NA,TRBV6-6,TGTGCCAGCAGTCCCTTTATAAATGAGCAGTTCTTC,CASSPFINEQFF
TRBD2,TRBJ2-4,NA,TRBV11-2,TGTGCCAGCAGCAAAAGACAGGGCGGGGGGGCATTTGACATTCAGTACTTC,CASSKRQGGGAFDIQYF
NA,TRBJ2-7,NA,TRBV18,TGTGCCAGCTCACCAGAGTCAGGCCCCTACGAGCAGTACTTC,CASSPESGPYEQYF
NA,TRBJ1-2,NA,TRBV7-9,TGTGCCAGCAGCTTACTGGAACAGTCGGACTATGGCTACACCTTC,CASSLLEQSDYGYTF
NA,TRBJ2-4,NA,TRBV9,TGTGCCAGCAGCCCCCCCCGAGCGACGGGGTTACACATTCAGTACTTC,CASSPPRATGLHIQYF
NA,TRBJ2-3,few,TRBV27,TGTGCCAGCAGCCCGACTAGCACAGATACGCAGTATTTT,CASSPTSTDTQYF